Presented here are 20 T cell receptor beta chains from one specimen sequenced in a study of PD-1 blockade in classical Hodgkin lymphoma. Patients all relapsed after autologous stem cell transplantation, and there was variation in brentuximab vedotin exposure. Some clones are missing from TCRdb's copy, which holds only in-frame ones; the method was immunoSEQ multiplex PCR. The sample carries some 150,000 clones, about four fifths recorded once. The source material was peripheral blood mononuclear cells (PBMCs), sampled before the second cycle of nivolumab. The receptors shown here come from a human donor with classical Hodgkin lymphoma.

This clone came up once. V usage is TRBV5-6 and J usage is TRBJ1-2; 7 bases are shared with TRBD1. The CDR3 totals 16 residues. Germline V gene lookup returns CDR1 SGHDT and CDR2 YYEEEE. The ends lost 2 bases at V and 5 bases at J; junction bases unmatched: 12. For the CDR3, the DNA is TGTGCCAGCAGCTTTCAGCAGGGGGAAGTGGGATATGGCTACACCTTC. The encoded protein is CASSFQQGEVGYGYTF.

This clone appeared a few times. J is TRBJ2-7 and V is TRBV7-2; 11 bases map to TRBD2. This CDR3 has 16 residues. Trimming cost V 3 bases and J 2 bases; bases outside gene matches: 6. Germline CDR1 and CDR2: SGHTA and FQGNSA. CDR3 residues: CASSLYSSGRPYEQYF. The CDR3 bases are TGTGCCAGCAGCTTGTACTCTAGCGGGAGGCCCTACGAGCAGTACTTC.

This chain connects TRBV6-1 to TRBJ1-2; no clear D. This CDR3 comprises 15 residues. The V gene lost 7 bases and the J gene lost 1 base, with 16 bases spanning the gap. Looked up from germline, CDR1 is MNHNS and CDR2 is SASEGT. The chain's CDR3 is CASNGEDGINYGYTF. The CDR3 DNA reads TGTGCCAGCAATGGTGAGGACGGGATTAACTATGGCTACACCTTC.

This clone was seen a handful of times. The chain links TRBV5-1 to TRBJ1-5, with D perhaps TRBD1 (6 bases). V was shortened by 2 bases and J by 0 bases, with 9 bases between the two germline ends. CDR1 is SGHRS and CDR2 is YFSETQ in the germline V gene. The CDR3 has 15 amino acids. CDR3 region: CASSFGTHSNQPQHF. In DNA form, the CDR3 reads TGCGCCAGCAGCTTCGGGACACATAGCAATCAGCCCCAGCATTTT.

The rearrangement joins TRBV9 to TRBJ2-3, with 16 nucleotides matching TRBD2. CDR1 and CDR2 (germline): SGDLS, YYNGEE. Trimming at V came to 3 bases and at J to 7 bases, leaving 8 bases not matched to a gene. The CDR3 loop spans 17 amino acids. In nucleotides, the CDR3 is TGTGCCAGCAGCGACGGGACTAGCGGGGGGGCCCGAAATACGCAGTATTTT. Encoded protein: CASSDGTSGGARNTQYF.

This chain connects TRBV19 to TRBJ1-1; D is ambiguous. The CDR3 spans 15 residues. V lost 6 bases, J lost 0 bases, and 14 bases lay in between. From germline, CDR1 is LNHDA and CDR2 SQIVND (reference sequence). The CDR3 region is CASRINGRVNTEAFF. CDR3 nucleotide sequence: TGTGCCAGTAGAATAAACGGACGAGTGAACACTGAAGCTTTCTTT.

V is TRBV7-9 and J is TRBJ2-3; TRBD2 matches at 13 bases. Germline-derived CDR1 and CDR2 are SEHNR and FQNEAQ (reference sequence). The CDR3 runs 18 residues. Losses at the gene ends were 6 bases for V and 0 bases for J; bases not matched to a gene: 9. The chain's CDR3 is CASRPRTSGGPSTDTQYF. The CDR3 coding sequence is TGTGCCAGCAGACCTAGGACTAGCGGGGGCCCTAGCACAGATACGCAGTATTTT.

The J gene is TRBJ2-3, the V gene TRBV4-2; D may be TRBD2 (5 bases). V lost 0 bases and J 14 bases, leaving 15 bases between the germline ends. The CDR3 contains 13 residues. Germline CDR1 and CDR2: LGHNA and YNFKEQ. The CDR3, as DNA: TGTGCCAGCAGCCAAGATAACCGGGGAGCGCTGTATTTT. Its translation is CASSQDNRGALYF.

The V call is TRBV7-9, the J call TRBJ2-2; 7 nucleotides line up with TRBD2. Per the germline V gene, CDR1 is SEHNR and CDR2 is FQNEAQ (reference sequence). V dropped 7 bases and J dropped 5; count of bases not matched to a gene: 10. The CDR3 spans 15 residues. The CDR3 protein is CASTTGTTSTGELFF. The DNA for the CDR3 is TGTGCCAGCACCACCGGGACTACGTCGACCGGGGAGCTGTTTTTT.

This clone was found once. V gene TRBV7-2 combines with J gene TRBJ1-4; 9 bases map to TRBD1. The J segment lost 6 bases and the V segment lost 4 bases, leaving 9 bases of the junction unmatched. This CDR3 has 16 amino acids. CDR1 is SGHTA, CDR2 FQGNSA, per germline. The CDR3 region is CASSSRQGVSYEKLFF. CDR3 coding DNA: TGTGCCAGCAGCTCTCGACAGGGGGTTTCGTATGAAAAACTGTTTTTT.

The chain combines TRBV21-1 with TRBJ1-5; TRBD1 is taken as the D call from the table, unchecked against the DNA. TRBV21-1 is described as a pseudogene. The CDR3 covers 18 residues. In DNA, the CDR3 is TGTGCCAGCAGCAAAGAGGACAGTGAGATTAGCTGTAATCAGCCCCAGCATTTT. It is translated as CASSKEDSEISCNQPQHF.

This rearrangement joins TRBV29-1 to TRBJ2-3; D is possibly TRBD1 or TRBD2 (6 bases each). CDR1 is SQVTM and CDR2 is ANQGSEA in the germline V gene. With 6 bases removed from V and 1 base from J, the gap between germline ends came to 17 bases. This CDR3 has 15 amino acids. CDR3 sequence reads: CSVGEGGGGTDTQYF. The CDR3 DNA sequence: TGCAGCGTCGGCGAAGGGGGAGGAGGCACAGATACGCAGTATTTT.

The chain links TRBV4-1 to TRBJ1-3, with no clear D. V was trimmed by 4 bases and J by 0 bases, leaving 7 bases between them. Per germline, CDR1 MGHRA and CDR2 YSYEKL. The CDR3 is 14 amino acids. In DNA form, the CDR3 reads TGCGCCAGCAGCCCGCCGCTCTCTGGAAACACCATATATTTT. It is translated as CASSPPLSGNTIYF.

V and J are TRBV6-6 and TRBJ1-2, with 7 bases aligning to TRBD1. With 2 bases clipped from V and 5 bases from J, the junction kept 2 bases outside the gene matches. CDR1 and CDR2 from the germline V gene are MNHNY and SVGAGI (reference sequence). The CDR3 runs 13 residues. The CDR3 DNA sequence: TGTGCCAGCAGTTACAGGGGGCAATATGGCTACACCTTC. It codes for CASSYRGQYGYTF.

The chain has TRBV5-1 and TRBJ2-7; 10 nucleotides line up with TRBD1. Trimming removed 2 bases from V and 6 bases from J; junction bases left unmatched: 5. This CDR3 region has 14 residues. Looked up from germline, CDR1 is SGHRS and CDR2 is YFSETQ. CDR3 sequence: CASSFRDRGLEQYF. In DNA, the CDR3 is TGCGCCAGCAGCTTTCGGGACAGGGGACTCGAGCAGTACTTC.

The chain is built from TRBV5-1 and TRBJ2-7; D is ambiguous. This CDR3 is built from 11 residues. CDR1 and CDR2 from the germline V gene are SGHRS and YFSETQ. V shed 4 bases and J shed 3 bases, with 5 bases lying between them. CDR3 in amino acids: CASSGDYEQYF. The CDR3 coding sequence is TGCGCCAGCAGCGGGGACTACGAGCAGTACTTC.

The V gene is TRBV2, the J gene TRBJ2-7, with D perhaps TRBD1 or TRBD2 (7 bases each). CDR1 and CDR2 (germline): SNHLY, FYNNEI. V was cut by 1 base and J by 1 base, with 17 bases left in between. CDR3 length: 17 amino acids. The CDR3 DNA reads as TGTGCCAGCAGTGAAGGGGGAGGGGGCCTTATTTCCTACGAGCAGTACTTC. It yields the protein CASSEGGGGLISYEQYF.

The genes are TRBV16 and TRBJ1-3; no definite D call. The V end was cut by 0 bases, the J end by 0 bases, with 3 bases between. The CDR3 runs to 14 residues. Germline assignment: CDR1 KGHSY and CDR2 FQNENV. This chain's CDR3 is CASSQSGSGNTIYF. CDR3 bases: TGTGCCAGCAGCCAATCTGGCTCTGGAAACACCATATATTTT.

This chain joins TRBV9 and TRBJ1-4, with 8 bases identical to TRBD1. Looked up from germline, CDR1 is SGDLS and CDR2 is YYNGEE. Losses at the gene ends were 0 bases for V and 2 bases for J; bases not matched to a gene: 3. The CDR3 runs to 16 residues. CDR3: CASSVGDRRTNEKLFF. CDR3 sequence (DNA): TGTGCCAGCAGCGTAGGGGACAGGAGGACTAATGAAAAACTGTTTTTT. Full variable domain (remainder filled in from reference TRBV9 and TRBJ1-4): DSGVTQTPKHLITATGQRVTLRCSPRSGDLSVYWYQQSLDQGLQFLIQYYNGEERAKGNILERFSAQQFPDLHSELNLSSLELGDSALYFCASSVGDRRTNEKLFFGSGTQLSVL.

The chain joins TRBV2 to TRBJ2-5, with D possibly called TRBD1 or TRBD2 (6 bases each). The CDR3 has 12 amino acids. Per germline, CDR1 SNHLY and CDR2 FYNNEI. V dropped 10 bases and J dropped 7 bases, with 16 bases sitting between them. CDR3: CATGGDSVTQYF. The CDR3 bases are TGTGCCACCGGGGGCGACTCAGTGACCCAGTACTTC. The full variable domain, with the rest looked up from reference TRBV2 and TRBJ2-5, is EPEVTQTPSHQVTQMGQEVILRCVPISNHLYFYWYRQILGQKVEFLVSFYNNEISEKSEIFDDQFSVERPDGSNFTLKIRSTKLEDSAMYFCATGGDSVTQYFGPGTRLLVL.